Listed here are 9 T cell receptor beta chains from one sample, sequenced in a study of neurological immune-mediated disorders. TCRdb fed the 5' RACE reads into MiXCR, producing one record per CDR3 protein. The sample lists about 59,000 distinct CDR3 sequences; about an eighth were seen once. Input material: PBMCs. The receptors originated from an older woman with HTLV-1-associated myelopathy (HAM/TSP).

In this sample, this clonotype turned up many times. The CDR3 spells CSASLAVNEQFF. In DNA form, the CDR3 reads TGCAGTGCTAGTCTAGCGGTCAATGAGCAGTTCTTC. The J gene is TRBJ2-1, the V gene TRBV20-1; TRBD2 aligns across 7 bases. From germline, CDR1 is DFQATT and CDR2 SNEGSKA (reference sequence). CDR3 length equals 12 residues. V lost 3 bases, J lost 6 bases, and 2 bases stayed unmatched.

This clonotype has only a few counts. This chain joins TRBV18 and TRBJ2-1, with D tentatively TRBD1 or TRBD2 (6 bases each). The CDR3 runs 16 residues. The V end lost 6 bases, the J end lost 7 bases, and 22 bases lay between the germline ends. The V gene's germline CDR1 is KGHSH and CDR2 LQKENI. CDR3 protein: CASSRTGAGSQNEQFF. CDR3 bases: TGTGCCAGCTCCCGGACGGGGGCCGGCTCCCAAAATGAGCAGTTCTTC. The complete variable domain, with remaining parts taken from reference TRBV18 and TRBJ2-1, reads NAGVMQNPRHLVRRRGQEARLRCSPMKGHSHVYWYRQLPEEGLKFMVYLQKENIIDESGMPKERFSAEFPKEGPSILRIQQVVRGDSAAYFCASSRTGAGSQNEQFFGPGTRLTVL.

The chain has TRBV30 and TRBJ2-3, with 9 bases aligning to TRBD2. Germline V CDR1 and CDR2: GTSNPN, SVGIG (reference sequence). V trimming: 2 bases; J trimming: 8 bases; junction bases outside the gene matches: 5. The length of the CDR3 is 13 residues. For the CDR3, the DNA is TGTGCCTGGAGTAGAATTAGCGGGGGTACGCAGTATTTT. Its translation is CAWSRISGGTQYF. Supplemented by reference TRBV30 and TRBJ2-3, the full variable domain reads SQTIHQWPATLVQPVGSPLSLECTVEGTSNPNLYWYRQAAGRGLQLLFYSVGIGQISSEVPQNLSASRPQDRQFILSSKKLLLSDSGFYLCAWSRISGGTQYFGPGTRLTVL.

Worth noting for this clonotype: The missing conserved phenylalanine or tryptophan at the end of this CDR3 makes a read error likely. This chain uses TRBV15 with TRBJ1-2; D may be TRBD1 (5 bases). The CDR3 covers 17 residues. V gave up 4 bases and J gave up 1 base, with 19 bases separating them. Germline V CDR1 and CDR2: LNHNV, YYDKDF (reference sequence). CDR3 residues: CATSNRWREIINYGYTL. In DNA form, the CDR3 reads TGTGCCACCAGCAACAGGTGGCGCGAAATTATTAACTATGGCTACACCCTC.

This clonotype has ten or more counts. The chain has TRBV5-5 and TRBJ1-5; TRBD1 aligns across 8 bases. V dropped 0 bases and J dropped 4; count of bases not matched to a gene: 6. This CDR3 is 16 amino acids long. CDR1 is SGHKS, CDR2 YYEKEE, per germline (reference sequence). CDR3 sequence: CASSLEGQGYNQPQHF. The CDR3 DNA reads TGTGCCAGCAGCTTGGAAGGACAGGGTTATAATCAGCCCCAGCATTTT.

This clonotype was detected only once. V and J are TRBV6-1 and TRBJ2-7; D remains unclear. Germline CDR1 reads MNHNS; CDR2 reads SASEGT. V lost 10 bases and J lost 4, with 23 bases in between. This CDR3 is built from 15 residues. The CDR3 DNA sequence: TGTGCCACCCGACAAAGGATTGACCTGTGGTACGAGCAGTACTTC. Encoded protein: CATRQRIDLWYEQYF.

In this sample, this clonotype turned up many times. J is TRBJ2-7 and V is TRBV29-1; D call uncertain. The germline V gene encodes CDR1 SQVTM and CDR2 ANQGSEA. Trimming stripped 4 bases from V and 3 bases from J, with 10 bases between. The CDR3 sequence is 12 residues long. The CDR3 bases are TGCAGCGTTGGTCAGCGACGCTACGAGCAGTACTTC. Amino acid sequence: CSVGQRRYEQYF.

The sample holds many counts of this clonotype. The V gene is TRBV28, the J gene TRBJ1-2; 7 nucleotides align to TRBD1. J was trimmed by 1 base and V by 6 bases; bases with no gene match: 5. The CDR3 is 14 amino acids. In germline, CDR1 is MDHEN, CDR2 SYDVKM. In nucleotides, the CDR3 is TGTGCCAGCAGCCCAGGGACAGTTAACTATGGCTACACCTTC. The encoded protein is CASSPGTVNYGYTF.

This clonotype came up many times. The J gene is TRBJ1-2, the V gene TRBV28; 9 nucleotides agree with TRBD1. CDR1 is MDHEN and CDR2 is SYDVKM in the germline V gene. The length of the CDR3 is 18 residues. The V gene end was trimmed by 5 bases and the J gene end by 6 bases; junction bases not matched to a gene: 19. CDR3 sequence (DNA): TGTGCCAGCAGTCTATCGCTCTCCGGGACAGGGTTGGTAAATGGCTACACCTTC. Protein product: CASSLSLSGTGLVNGYTF.